The next 9 T cell receptor beta chains were all read from a single sample in a study of cytomegalovirus exposure and HLA in healthy donors. This PCR relied on a set of 60 Vbeta primers and 13 Jbeta primers. Assay: immunoSEQ multiplex PCR; the TCRdb copy retains only in-frame clones and omits some. The sample lists tens of thousands of clones, roughly four fifths occurring once. Sequenced: PBMCs. All receptors come from a man in his forties or fifties in good health and CMV-seronegative.

The rearrangement uses TRBV1 and TRBJ2-1; the table's D call TRBD2 went unverified against the DNA. TRBV1 is termed a pseudogene. This CDR3 has 16 residues. CDR3 amino acids: CTSSQKGLAEPSEQFF. The DNA of the CDR3 is TGCACCAGCAGCCAAAAGGGACTAGCGGAACCTTCGGAGCAGTTCTTC.

Written as DNA, the CDR3 is TGTGCCAGCAGCTTCCGGGACAGGGGAAACAATGAGCAGTTCTTC. Translation gives CASSFRDRGNNEQFF. The gene calls are TRBV7-2 and TRBJ2-1; TRBD1 matches at 10 bases. The CDR3 spans 15 residues. Germline V gives CDR1 SGHTA, CDR2 FQGNSA. V was pared by 3 bases and J by 5 bases, with 4 bases of the junction left unmatched.

The chain carries TRBV9 and TRBJ2-1, with 10 bases matching TRBD2. The CDR3 is 16 amino acids. Germline CDR1 is SGDLS and CDR2 is YYNGEE. V lost 4 bases, J lost 8 bases, and 12 bases stayed unmatched. CDR3 region: CASSLLSGTSDDEQFF. The CDR3, as DNA: TGTGCCAGCAGCTTACTCTCCGGGACTAGCGACGATGAGCAGTTCTTC.

The chain recombines TRBV11-2 with TRBJ1-2, with D possibly being TRBD1 (5 bases). The germline V gene has CDR1 SGHAT and CDR2 FQNNGV. The CDR3 totals 15 residues. Trimming cost V 2 bases and J 5 bases, with 15 bases left between them. CDR3 DNA sequence: TGTGCCAGCAGCTTAAGGGCAGGGTGGAATTATGGCTACACCTTC. It codes for CASSLRAGWNYGYTF.

The V call is TRBV6-5, the J call TRBJ1-1, with a possible D match to TRBD1 (6 bases). The CDR3 is made up of 15 amino acids. V lost 5 bases to trimming and J lost 2 bases, with 15 bases between them. From germline, CDR1 is MNHEY and CDR2 SVGAGI. CDR3 in amino acids: CASSGYGQINTEAFF. The CDR3 DNA is TGTGCCAGCAGTGGTTATGGACAGATAAACACTGAAGCTTTCTTT.

This sequence joins TRBV29-1 and TRBJ1-2; D is possibly TRBD1 (5 bases). Between the trimmed V and J ends, which lost 5 bases and 6 bases, there was a span of 13 bases. Germline V lookup: CDR1 SQVTM, CDR2 ANQGSEA. CDR3 length equals 12 residues. The CDR3 sequence is CSVTGAMDGYTF. CDR3 bases: TGCAGCGTTACTGGGGCGATGGATGGCTACACCTTC.

The rearrangement joins TRBV7-3 to TRBJ1-2; the D gene is possibly TRBD1 (5 bases). The CDR3 is 13 residues long. Germline CDR1 is SGHTA and CDR2 is FQGTGA. The germline V and J ends were trimmed by 8 bases and 8 bases, with 18 bases remaining between them. In DNA, the CDR3 is TGTGCCAGCTCTCCCTGGAGGGGTCAAGGCTACACCTTC. It is translated as CASSPWRGQGYTF.

This clone was recorded only once. The rearrangement links TRBV15 to TRBJ1-1, with D unresolved. Germline CDR1 reads LNHNV; CDR2 reads YYDKDF (reference sequence). V was shortened by 0 bases and J by 1 base, with 6 bases between the two germline ends. This CDR3 has 14 residues. The CDR3 is CATSRDGGNTEAFF. The CDR3 bases are TGTGCCACCAGCAGAGACGGCGGGAACACTGAAGCTTTCTTT.

V usage is TRBV6-5 and J usage is TRBJ1-1; TRBD1 agrees at 10 bases. The germline CDR1 and CDR2 sequences are MNHEY and SVGAGI. The V and J ends lost 5 bases and 4 bases, in that order; junction bases with no gene match: 4. The CDR3 loop spans 14 amino acids. Here the CDR3 reads CASSKGQGITEAFF. The DNA for the CDR3 is TGTGCCAGCAGTAAGGGACAGGGGATCACTGAAGCTTTCTTT.